One and the same sample provided the 22 T cell receptor beta chains below, sequenced in a study of cytomegalovirus exposure and HLA in healthy donors. A multiplex PCR was run with 60 Vbeta primers and 13 Jbeta primers. Only in-frame clones appear in the TCRdb table, and some are missing; sequencing was by immunoSEQ multiplex PCR. The table lists about 280,000 clones, around 90% of them singletons, with approximately 2.2% in the top ten. The sample comprised PBMCs. The receptors shown here come from a young woman in good health and CMV-seronegative.

The chain has TRBV9 and TRBJ1-2; tentatively, D is TRBD1 (6 bases). Germline CDR1 and CDR2: SGDLS and YYNGEE. Trimming removed 3 bases from V and 4 bases from J, with 13 bases in between. The CDR3 spans 14 residues. This CDR3 is CASSERTAGYGYTF. The CDR3 DNA follows: TGTGCCAGCAGCGAGAGGACAGCTGGCTATGGCTACACCTTC.

The rearrangement joins TRBV5-1 to TRBJ2-3, with TRBD2 identical over 7 bases. Trimming took 1 base from V and 6 from J; bases not matched to a gene: 2. CDR1 and CDR2 from the germline V gene are SGHRS and YFSETQ. The CDR3 sequence is 13 residues long. This CDR3 reads CASSLWGGDTQYF. DNA of the CDR3: TGCGCCAGCAGCTTGTGGGGGGGGGATACGCAGTATTTT.

The V call is TRBV21-1, the J call TRBJ2-5; TRBD1, as called in the table, went unchecked against the DNA. TRBV21-1 is tagged as a pseudogene. The length of the CDR3 is 15 residues. For the CDR3, the DNA is TGTGCCAGCAGCAAAGAGGGGGCTGGGGTTGAGACCCAGTACTTC. This encodes CASSKEGAGVETQYF.

This chain connects TRBV18 to TRBJ1-1, with D possibly matching TRBD1 (6 bases). Germline CDR1 KGHSH, CDR2 LQKENI. The CDR3 runs to 16 residues. Trimming took off 2 bases at V and 0 bases at J, with 13 bases between the two ends. The CDR3 nucleotides read TGTGCCAGCTCACCAATACGGGACAATCTGAACACTGAAGCTTTCTTT. It translates to CASSPIRDNLNTEAFF.

The V and J genes are TRBV7-3 and TRBJ2-3; 12 positions match TRBD2. V shed 4 bases, J shed 3 bases, and the junction held 5 bases outside the gene matches. CDR1 is SGHTA, CDR2 FQGTGA, per germline. The CDR3 spans 16 residues. The CDR3, as DNA: TGTGCCAGCAGCTCGGCTAGCGGGGGGGAGACAGATACGCAGTATTTT. It is translated as CASSSASGGETDTQYF.

J is TRBJ2-7 and V is TRBV2; TRBD2 is a possible D gene (5 bases). The CDR3 runs to 14 residues. Deletions cut 1 base from V and 2 bases from J, with 9 bases between. Germline V gene data show CDR1 as SNHLY and CDR2 as FYNNEI. The CDR3 spells CASSEERVPYEQYF. The DNA of the CDR3 is TGTGCCAGCAGTGAAGAGAGGGTGCCCTACGAGCAGTACTTC.

This rearrangement joins TRBV7-2 to TRBJ2-1; 7 bases line up with TRBD2. CDR3 length equals 16 residues. Trimming took 0 bases from V and 5 from J; bases not matched to a gene: 7. In germline, CDR1 is SGHTA, CDR2 FQGNSA. CDR3 nucleotide sequence: TGTGCCAGCAGCTTAGCACGCCGGACTAGGGACAATGAGCAGTTCTTC. It yields the protein CASSLARRTRDNEQFF.

The V gene is TRBV27, the J gene TRBJ1-5, with 7 bases that match TRBD1. The trim removed 2 bases at V and 1 base at J, leaving 2 bases unmatched. CDR1 and CDR2 from the germline V gene are MNHEY and SMNVEV (reference sequence). The CDR3 is 15 amino acids. DNA of the CDR3: TGTGCCAGCAGTTTAGAGGGGGCCAGCAATCAGCCCCAGCATTTT. It yields the protein CASSLEGASNQPQHF.

Here the CDR3 reads CASRGTIVGQGASNTEAFF. CDR3 DNA sequence: TGTGCCAGCAGAGGCACCATTGTCGGACAGGGGGCTTCGAACACTGAAGCTTTCTTT. The V and J genes are TRBV11-2 and TRBJ1-1, with TRBD1 identical over 11 bases. This CDR3 is built from 19 residues. V lost 6 bases and J lost 1; bases outside the gene matches: 16. Germline assignment: CDR1 SGHAT and CDR2 FQNNGV. The full variable domain, completed using reference TRBV11-2 and TRBJ1-1, is EAGVAQSPRYKIIEKRQSVAFWCNPISGHATLYWYQQILGQGPKLLIQFQNNGVVDDSQLPKDRFSAERLKGVDSTLKIQPAKLEDSAVYLCASRGTIVGQGASNTEAFFGQGTRLTVV.

The gene calls are TRBV6-5 and TRBJ2-7, with D perhaps TRBD1 (5 bases). Germline V gene sequence: CDR1 MNHEY, CDR2 SVGAGI. The length of the CDR3 is 11 residues. V shed 6 bases and J shed 3 bases, with 6 bases lying between them. CDR3 amino acids: CASSDSYEQYF. CDR3 in DNA: TGTGCCAGCAGCGACAGCTACGAGCAGTACTTC.

This chain links TRBV7-9 with TRBJ2-3, with TRBD2 matching over 13 bases. CDR1 and CDR2 (germline): SEHNR, FQNEAQ (reference sequence). The CDR3 contains 15 residues. J lost 4 bases, V lost 5 bases, and 3 bases had no gene match. CDR3 in amino acids: CASSRLAGGADTQYF. CDR3 DNA: TGTGCCAGCAGCAGACTAGCGGGGGGAGCAGATACGCAGTATTTT.

This clone was observed once. This chain connects TRBV27 to TRBJ1-6; possible D gene TRBD1, 5 bases. Germline CDR1 reads MNHEY; CDR2 reads SMNVEV (reference sequence). This CDR3 spans 19 amino acids. The ends were cut back, 5 bases at V and 0 bases at J, with 20 bases in the middle. The CDR3 loop reads CASSRKNVEGSSYNSPLHF. CDR3 DNA sequence: TGTGCCAGCAGTCGGAAAAACGTGGAGGGGAGCTCCTATAATTCACCCCTCCACTTT.

This rearrangement joins TRBV29-1 to TRBJ1-2; 9 bases agree with TRBD1. The CDR3 consists of 12 residues. V lost 6 bases, J lost 3 bases, and 2 bases stayed unmatched. Germline V gene sequence: CDR1 SQVTM, CDR2 ANQGSEA. CDR3 protein: CSVRDRDYGYTF. CDR3 in DNA: TGCAGCGTCCGGGACAGGGACTATGGCTACACCTTC.

J is TRBJ1-1 and V is TRBV28, with unresolved D. Trimming cost V 1 base and J 0 bases, with 21 bases left between them. The V gene's germline CDR1 is MDHEN and CDR2 SYDVKM. This CDR3 comprises 19 residues. The CDR3: CASSLYLTVAERVNTEAFF. For the CDR3, the DNA is TGTGCCAGCAGTTTATATCTAACGGTGGCGGAGCGAGTGAACACTGAAGCTTTCTTT.

The gene calls are TRBV5-1 and TRBJ1-2, with D possibly being TRBD1 (6 bases). The CDR3 loop spans 14 amino acids. Trimming removed 2 bases from V and 3 bases from J, with 11 bases in between. Germline lookup yields CDR1 SGHRS and CDR2 YFSETQ. Here the CDR3 reads CASSFGGRDYGYTF. The CDR3 DNA reads as TGCGCCAGCAGCTTCGGGGGGCGCGACTATGGCTACACCTTC. The whole variable domain, remainder taken from reference TRBV5-1 and TRBJ1-2, is KAGVTQTPRYLIKTRGQQVTLSCSPISGHRSVSWYQQTPGQGLQFLFEYFSETQRNKGNFPGRFSGRQFSNSRSEMNVSTLELGDSALYLCASSFGGRDYGYTFGSGTRLTVV.

The chain uses TRBV2 and TRBJ2-1, with 7 positions matching TRBD2. Germline loops: CDR1 SNHLY, CDR2 FYNNEI. CDR3 length: 16 residues. V trimming: 7 bases; J trimming: 4 bases; junction bases outside the gene matches: 13. The CDR3 loop reads CASKNGGTLIYNEQFF. As DNA, the CDR3 is TGTGCCAGCAAGAACGGGGGGACCCTCATTTACAATGAGCAGTTCTTC. The complete variable domain, with remaining parts taken from reference TRBV2 and TRBJ2-1, reads EPEVTQTPSHQVTQMGQEVILRCVPISNHLYFYWYRQILGQKVEFLVSFYNNEISEKSEIFDDQFSVERPDGSNFTLKIRSTKLEDSAMYFCASKNGGTLIYNEQFFGPGTRLTVL.

The DNA of the CDR3 is TGTGCCATCAGGTCCACTAGCGGAGCTAGCACAGATACGCAGTATTTT. It encodes CAIRSTSGASTDTQYF. The chain links TRBV10-3 to TRBJ2-3, with TRBD2 identical over 8 bases. There are 16 residues in the CDR3. Germline V lookup: CDR1 ENHRY, CDR2 SYGVKD. The V gene end was trimmed by 6 bases and the J gene end by 0 bases; junction bases not matched to a gene: 8.

CDR3 amino acids: CASNGMAGWTQYF. In DNA, the CDR3 is TGTGCCAGCAATGGAATGGCAGGTTGGACCCAGTACTTC. The chain carries TRBV6-1 and TRBJ2-5, with D unresolved. Germline CDR1 MNHNS, CDR2 SASEGT. V was shortened by 7 bases and J by 7 bases, with 16 bases between the two germline ends. CDR3 length: 13 amino acids.

The V gene is TRBV5-1, the J gene TRBJ1-6; unclear D gene. Trimming left V 0 bases short and J 0 bases short, with 13 bases between. The length of the CDR3 is 18 residues. From germline, CDR1 is SGHRS and CDR2 YFSETQ. The CDR3 is CASSLGPGRSSYNSPLHF. In DNA, the CDR3 is TGCGCCAGCAGCTTGGGGCCGGGTCGGAGCTCCTATAATTCACCCCTCCACTTT.

This clone was seen once. The CDR3 DNA follows: TGTGCCATCAGTGAGTCAGGGGAGGCTCTGGTCGTCGAGCAGTTCTTC. This codes for CAISESGEALVVEQFF. V is TRBV10-3 and J is TRBJ2-1, with a tentative D call TRBD2 (6 bases). Germline-derived CDR1 and CDR2 are ENHRY and SYGVKD. This CDR3 is built from 16 residues. The V and J ends lost 0 bases and 10 bases respectively, with 19 bases between them.

The chain employs TRBV9 and TRBJ2-5; a weak D match, TRBD1 (5 bases). The germline V gene encodes CDR1 SGDLS and CDR2 YYNGEE. This CDR3 contains 13 residues. V was pared by 2 bases and J by 5 bases, with 10 bases between. In DNA, the CDR3 is TGTGCCAGCAGCGTTTGGGGCTCGGAGACCCAGTACTTC. This codes for CASSVWGSETQYF. Full variable domain (rest looked up from reference TRBV9 and TRBJ2-5): DSGVTQTPKHLITATGQRVTLRCSPRSGDLSVYWYQQSLDQGLQFLIQYYNGEERAKGNILERFSAQQFPDLHSELNLSSLELGDSALYFCASSVWGSETQYFGPGTRLLVL.

The gene calls are TRBV5-4 and TRBJ1-2, with 7 bases that match TRBD1. The ends lost 3 bases at V and 8 bases at J; junction bases unmatched: 13. Germline V gene lookup returns CDR1 SGHNT and CDR2 YYREEE (reference sequence). The CDR3 loop spans 15 amino acids. This CDR3 reads CASSWTDRVSGGYTF. The CDR3 DNA sequence: TGTGCCAGCAGCTGGACCGACAGGGTCTCCGGCGGCTACACCTTC.